The following is a T cell receptor beta chain sequence with its context. This sample is part of a study of blood T cell repertoires in COVID-19. Study details: COVID-19 samples from acute and convalescent phases originated in the United States, Italy and Spain. The cDNA or gDNA used as material had been derived from T cells, B-cell-depleted T cells, or PBMCs.

How the authors handled the data: How many nucleated cells were present was estimated from reference gene primer amplification. Profiling relied on immunoSEQ multiplex PCR, and the TCRdb table lists in-frame clones only, not all of them. D and trimming were read from the DNA, whereas the V and J calls and clone size are those reported in that table. The sample carries 30,000 to 40,000 clones, roughly 85% recorded once. Trimming cost V 3 bases and J 4 bases, with 9 bases left between them. Germline-derived CDR1 and CDR2 are MGHRA and YSYEKL. The CDR3 is 14 residues long. This TCR was recovered from a man aged 45 to 65 with acute or convalescent COVID-19. The rearrangement uses TRBV4-1 and TRBJ2-2, with D uncertain. Sequenced sample: peripheral blood. This chain's CDR3 is CASSQIRSTGELFF. The CDR3 coding sequence is TGCGCCAGCAGCCAGATCCGGAGCACCGGGGAGCTGTTTTTT.